The present T cell receptor beta chain was sequenced within a study of regulatory and conventional T cells in RAG deficiency. Study-level points and caveats: Omenn patients showed >80% Treg-Tconv overlap and shorter CDR3 lengths. RAG-deficient patients showed markedly lower Shannon entropy and higher Simpson indices than control T-cell subsets. Other subsets showed roughly 10-fold reductions, but Treg unique TCR beta sequences fell 75 to 100-fold in these patients.

On this clone: The antigen remains undetermined.

Sequencing was performed with immunoSEQ multiplex PCR; in TCRdb, only in-frame clones are kept and a portion is missing. Among approximately 30,000 clones listed, roughly 96% were seen once. Blood CD4+ CD25-low CD127-high conventional T cells supplied the genomic DNA template. V lost 2 bases, J lost 0 bases, and 19 bases lay in between. CDR3 size: 17 residues. Germline CDR1 reads GTSNPN; CDR2 reads SVGIG (reference sequence). These same records also appear under a second study, on regulatory T cells. That work contributes: Primers: 52 TRBV forward and 13 TRBJ reverse.

The clonotype originates from a human donor in good health. The chain has TRBV30 and TRBJ1-1; D is ambiguous. The sequenced sample was CD25- CD4+ T cells sorted from blood. CDR3 bases: TGTGCCTGGAGTCGAGGGAAACAACAGAGAATGAACACTGAAGCTTTCTTT. Translation: CAWSRGKQQRMNTEAFF.